These 2 T cell receptor beta chains came from one sample sequenced in a study of response to subunit inactivated influenza vaccine. MiXCR was run by TCRdb on the RT-PCR reads, yielding one entry per CDR3 protein. The table lists hundreds of thousands of distinct CDR3 sequences, 10% to 15% of them singletons. The specimen comprised PBMCs from blood, sampled 45 days after vaccination. All receptors derive from a man in his fifties or sixties who received an inactivated influenza vaccine.

There are a few counts of this clonotype. This rearrangement joins TRBV5-5 to TRBJ1-2; tentative D call: TRBD1 (5 bases). Trimming stripped 0 bases from V and 5 bases from J, with 17 bases between. The germline gives CDR1 SGHKS, CDR2 YYEKEE (reference sequence). The CDR3 covers 16 residues. CDR3 nucleotides: TGTGCCAGCAGCTTGGGCTTGAGGGGCCCGGAGTATGGCTACACCTTC. As protein: CASSLGLRGPEYGYTF.

In this sample, this clonotype turned up a few times. The rearrangement uses TRBV4-3 and TRBJ1-2; perhaps TRBD1 as D (6 bases). Deletions cut 3 bases from V and 0 bases from J, with 11 bases between. The germline CDR1 and CDR2 sequences are LGHNA and YSLEER. This CDR3 region has 15 residues. CDR3 protein: CASSHQQGANYGYTF. CDR3 sequence (DNA): TGCGCCAGCAGCCACCAACAGGGAGCTAACTATGGCTACACCTTC.